This TCR beta chain was captured by sequencing in a study of T cells in Graves' hyperthyroidism and ophthalmopathy. Amplification yielded TCR beta CDR3 regions, with RNA transcripts as the source. During a first-round RT-PCR of the TCR CDR3, the HTBI primer set was used. A single record per CDR3 protein comes from TCRdb applying MiXCR to the multiplex PCR reads. The sample gives approximately 500,000 distinct CDR3 sequences, around 42% of which show up once; around 7.7% is in the top ten. Germline V gene sequence: CDR1 DFQATT, CDR2 SNEGSKA (reference sequence). The CDR3 consists of 16 residues. V was pared by 2 bases and J by 4 bases, with 9 bases of the junction left unmatched. Orbital computed tomography, thyroid ultrasound, serum thyroxine and TRAb, and clinical symptoms together informed the diagnoses.

This TCR came from a woman under 30 with Graves' hyperthyroidism. Sequenced sample: peripheral blood or thyroid tissue (not recorded which). This chain connects TRBV20-1 to TRBJ2-7; TRBD1 aligns across 12 bases. DNA for the CDR3: TGCAGTGCTAGAACCGGGACAGGGGGCGTTTTGTACGAGCAGTACTTC. Translated: CSARTGTGGVLYEQYF.